These 2 T cell receptor beta chains were all obtained from the same sample, sequenced in a study of cytomegalovirus exposure and HLA in healthy donors. The PCR was carried out with 60 Vbeta primers and 13 Jbeta primers. The method was immunoSEQ multiplex PCR; TCRdb's version includes in-frame clones alone and lacks a portion of them. The data contain approximately 130,000 clones, 60% to 80% of them singletons. Sequencing was performed on PBMCs. All receptors derive from a man aged 50 to 59 in good health and CMV-seronegative.

The chain recombines TRBV28 with TRBJ2-3; D gene unclear. Germline CDR1 MDHEN, CDR2 SYDVKM. Trimming left V 5 bases short and J 2 bases short, with 17 bases between. The CDR3 sequence is 16 residues long. For the CDR3, the DNA is TGTGCCAGCAGTCGACCCACGACATCGTACACAGATACGCAGTATTTT. It specifies CASSRPTTSYTDTQYF.

This rearrangement joins TRBV9 to TRBJ2-1; 9 bases match TRBD1. With 1 base clipped from V and 3 bases from J, the junction kept 17 bases outside the gene matches. Germline-derived CDR1 and CDR2 are SGDLS and YYNGEE. The CDR3 length is 20 residues. CDR3 in DNA: TGTGCCAGCAGCGTACTAGGGGGGACAGGGCGGGCCCTGGGCTACAATGAGCAGTTCTTC. It specifies CASSVLGGTGRALGYNEQFF.